The 16 T cell receptor beta chains reported below all come from one sample, sequenced in a study of long-term antiretroviral therapy in people with HIV. Survey-level immunoSEQ v3.0 assays were run. Data came from immunoSEQ multiplex PCR; TCRdb stores just in-frame clones and leaves some out. The sample includes about 24,000 clones, more than 65% of them seen just once. The sequencing here drew on unsorted PBMCs, taken 4.4 years after starting antiretroviral therapy. All receptors come from a man aged 25 to 40 with HIV.

CDR3 protein: CASAQTSFYEQYF. The DNA for the CDR3 is TGTGCCTCAGCTCAAACATCCTTCTACGAGCAGTACTTC. The chain has TRBV27 and TRBJ2-7; D gene unclear. This CDR3 spans 13 amino acids. V lost 11 bases and J lost 3, with 17 bases in between. Germline V gives CDR1 MNHEY, CDR2 SMNVEV (reference sequence).

The gene calls are TRBV15 and TRBJ1-2; D unclear. This CDR3 is built from 13 residues. Germline CDR1 reads LNHNV; CDR2 reads YYDKDF (reference sequence). The V gene lost 5 bases and the J gene lost 3 bases, with 10 bases spanning the gap. The CDR3 DNA follows: TGTGCCACCAGCCCCGTCCGGGACTATGGCTACACCTTC. It encodes CATSPVRDYGYTF. Supplemented by reference TRBV15 and TRBJ1-2, the full variable domain reads DAMVIQNPRYQVTQFGKPVTLSCSQTLNHNVMYWYQQKSSQAPKLLFHYYDKDFNNEADTPDNFQSRRPNTSFCFLDIRSPGLGDTAMYLCATSPVRDYGYTFGSGTRLTVV.

This CDR3 is CASSLAEETAHTGELFF. The CDR3 nucleotides are TGCGCCAGCAGCTTGGCCGAGGAGACAGCTCACACCGGGGAGCTGTTTTTT. This chain uses TRBV5-1 with TRBJ2-2; D is possibly TRBD1 (5 bases). Trimming left V 0 bases short and J 3 bases short, with 15 bases between. Germline V gene lookup returns CDR1 SGHRS and CDR2 YFSETQ. The CDR3 is 17 residues long.

This rearrangement joins TRBV7-9 to TRBJ1-2; 10 positions match TRBD1. The J segment lost 5 bases and the V segment lost 4 bases, leaving 7 bases of the junction unmatched. CDR3 length: 15 amino acids. CDR1 is SEHNR, CDR2 FQNEAQ, per germline (reference sequence). This CDR3 is CASSWGTGVVYGYTF. CDR3 sequence (DNA): TGTGCCAGCAGCTGGGGGACAGGGGTTGTATATGGCTACACCTTC.

The rearrangement uses TRBV6-4 and TRBJ2-1, with unresolved D. Germline assignment: CDR1 MRHNA and CDR2 SNTAGT. The V and J ends lost 2 bases and 1 base respectively, with 3 bases between them. This CDR3 has 13 residues. The CDR3 DNA sequence: TGTGCCAGCAGTGACAGTTCCTACAATGAGCAGTTCTTC. This gives the protein CASSDSSYNEQFF.

V usage is TRBV19 and J usage is TRBJ2-5; D perhaps matches TRBD2 (5 bases). This CDR3 has 15 amino acids. From germline, CDR1 is LNHDA and CDR2 SQIVND (reference sequence). V shed 4 bases and J shed 4 bases, with 16 bases lying between them. The CDR3 sequence: CASSTGLQLGETQYF. The CDR3 DNA reads as TGTGCCAGTAGTACTGGACTCCAACTGGGAGAGACCCAGTACTTC.

The chain links TRBV6-6 to TRBJ2-7; D is undetermined. V was trimmed by 3 bases and J by 2 bases, leaving 11 bases between them. The CDR3 is 14 amino acids. The germline gives CDR1 MNHNY, CDR2 SVGAGI (reference sequence). In nucleotides, the CDR3 is TGTGCCAGCAGTTATGGCGGTGGAGCCTACGAGCAGTACTTC. It encodes CASSYGGGAYEQYF.

This clone appeared a few times. The V gene is TRBV5-1, the J gene TRBJ1-1; D might be TRBD1 (5 bases). V was pared by 0 bases and J by 8 bases, with 8 bases between. Germline V gene lookup returns CDR1 SGHRS and CDR2 YFSETQ. The CDR3 extends over 12 amino acids. CDR3 sequence: CASSLVGGEAFF. In nucleotides, the CDR3 is TGCGCCAGCAGCTTGGTTGGGGGAGAAGCTTTCTTT.

This chain connects TRBV6-5 to TRBJ1-1, with D possibly matching TRBD1 (5 bases). This CDR3 contains 14 residues. V lost 7 bases to trimming and J lost 7 bases, with 19 bases between them. The germline CDR1 and CDR2 sequences are MNHEY and SVGAGI. The CDR3 sequence is CASTLPGTPNEAFF. CDR3 DNA: TGTGCCAGCACCCTCCCCGGGACCCCGAATGAAGCTTTCTTT.

The chain is built from TRBV28 and TRBJ1-1; tentatively, D is TRBD1 (6 bases). The germline V and J ends were trimmed by 5 bases and 7 bases, with 20 bases remaining between them. Germline loops: CDR1 MDHEN, CDR2 SYDVKM. The CDR3 is made up of 15 amino acids. This chain's CDR3 is CASSLTSPGHREAFF. CDR3 DNA sequence: TGTGCCAGCAGTCTCACATCACCGGGACATCGTGAAGCTTTCTTT. The complete variable domain, with remaining parts taken from reference TRBV28 and TRBJ1-1, reads DVKVTQSSRYLVKRTGEKVFLECVQDMDHENMFWYRQDPGLGLRLIYFSYDVKMKEKGDIPEGYSVSREKKERFSLILESASTNQTSMYLCASSLTSPGHREAFFGQGTRLTVV.

This sequence joins TRBV18 and TRBJ2-1; unclear D gene. From germline, CDR1 is KGHSH and CDR2 LQKENI. The CDR3 has 11 residues. Trimming cost V 6 bases and J 9 bases, with 9 bases left between them. The CDR3 sequence: CASSQAGEQFF. The CDR3 DNA reads TGTGCCAGCTCGCAAGCAGGTGAGCAGTTCTTC.

The chain has TRBV29-1 and TRBJ2-7; the D call may be TRBD1 or TRBD2 (5 bases each). The length of the CDR3 is 13 residues. Germline V gene lookup returns CDR1 SQVTM and CDR2 ANQGSEA. Trimming shortened V by 7 bases and J by 6 bases, and 19 bases separated the two germline ends. CDR3 in DNA: TGCAGCGCCCAGGGAGTGGGGTCTACCGAGCAGTACTTC. As protein: CSAQGVGSTEQYF.

The chain recombines TRBV5-1 with TRBJ2-5, with TRBD1 as a possible D gene (6 bases). Between the trimmed V and J ends, which lost 3 bases and 0 bases, there was a span of 9 bases. The germline CDR1 and CDR2 sequences are SGHRS and YFSETQ. The CDR3 has 14 amino acids. CDR3 amino acids: CASSSGQHQETQYF. The CDR3 DNA follows: TGCGCCAGCAGCTCCGGACAGCACCAAGAGACCCAGTACTTC.

The rearrangement joins TRBV13 to TRBJ2-7, with 7 nucleotides matching TRBD1. The germline V gene has CDR1 PRHDT and CDR2 FYEKMQ (reference sequence). CDR3 length: 13 residues. V trimming: 4 bases; J trimming: 1 base; junction bases outside the gene matches: 1. The CDR3 is CASSSDRSYEQYF. CDR3 nucleotides: TGTGCCAGCAGCTCGGACAGGTCCTACGAGCAGTACTTC.

The chain joins TRBV5-1 to TRBJ2-7; unclear D gene. The germline V gene has CDR1 SGHRS and CDR2 YFSETQ. V was shortened by 3 bases and J by 1 base, with 8 bases between the two germline ends. This CDR3 contains 13 residues. The CDR3 loop reads CASSYYTSYEQYF. As DNA, the CDR3 is TGCGCCAGCAGCTACTACACGTCCTACGAGCAGTACTTC.

The J gene is TRBJ1-2, the V gene TRBV28, with D possibly being TRBD1 (5 bases). The length of the CDR3 is 15 residues. The germline V gene encodes CDR1 MDHEN and CDR2 SYDVKM. The V and J ends lost 3 bases and 4 bases respectively, with 15 bases between them. This CDR3 reads CASSLGDEGTYGYTF. CDR3 bases: TGTGCCAGCAGTTTGGGGGACGAGGGAACCTATGGCTACACCTTC.